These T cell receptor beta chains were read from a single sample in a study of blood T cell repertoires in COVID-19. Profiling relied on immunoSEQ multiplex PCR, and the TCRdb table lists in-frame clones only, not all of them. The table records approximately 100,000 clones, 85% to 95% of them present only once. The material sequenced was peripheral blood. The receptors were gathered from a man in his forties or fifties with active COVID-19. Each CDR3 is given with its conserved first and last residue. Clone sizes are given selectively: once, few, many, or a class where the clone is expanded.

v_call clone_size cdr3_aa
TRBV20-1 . CSASDSSGANVLTF
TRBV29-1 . CSVEGGTGGYNEQFF
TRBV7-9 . CASRTGERYEQYF
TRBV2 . CASSVRTGSSPLHF
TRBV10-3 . CAISPGQGDQPQHF
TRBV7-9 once CASSRDWNEQYF
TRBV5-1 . CASSHPSTSAHEQFF
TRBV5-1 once CASSSGGDRNTEAFF
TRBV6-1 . CASSEDYSSNQPQHF
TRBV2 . CASSETGQGNTEAFF
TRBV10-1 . CASREDKLVVCQPQHF
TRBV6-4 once CASSATGQGYTF
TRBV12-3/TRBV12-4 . CASSRGALYGYTF
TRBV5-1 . CASSLADGGGGRKQYF
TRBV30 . CAWAKGQGNTIYF
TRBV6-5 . CASSDRGEQFF
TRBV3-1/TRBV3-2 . CASSQIGSLELFF
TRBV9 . CASSVDEGAGGRNGELFF
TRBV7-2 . CASSYRDRGLFYEQYF
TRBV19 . CASTDRGYNQPQHF
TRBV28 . CASLRNSGNTIYF
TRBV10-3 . CAISEGPSGVPYNEQFF
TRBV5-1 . CASSQGSGQWYEQYF
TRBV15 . CATSRDGGAGQPQHF
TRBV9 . CASSVEGGAGYTF